This TCR beta chain originates from a study of blood T cell repertoires in COVID-19. In the study overall: Both acute and convalescent COVID-19 samples were obtained from the United States, Italy and Spain.

V was shortened by 1 base and J by 1 base, with 13 bases between the two germline ends. Per germline, CDR1 LGHNA and CDR2 YSLEER. The CDR3 sequence is 16 residues long. This clone was seen a few times. Measured with immunoSEQ multiplex PCR; TCRdb has only the in-frame clones, and not every one. Here the sample spans 390,000 or so clones, around 87% being singletons. This TCR came from a man between 18 and 35 years old with active or convalescent COVID-19. The chain couples TRBV4-3 to TRBJ1-1, with D possibly matching TRBD1 (5 bases). Input material: peripheral blood. CDR3 in amino acids: CASSQAEGRGNTEAFF. The CDR3, as DNA: TGCGCCAGCAGCCAAGCCGAAGGGAGGGGGAACACTGAAGCTTTCTTT.